This paragraph covers one T cell receptor (beta chain) sequence. The protocol was immunoSEQ multiplex PCR, while the TCRdb copy is restricted to in-frame clones and leaves out a portion. The sample lists some 30,000 clones, around 90% occurring once. This record belongs to a study of T cell changes during pregnancy in multiple sclerosis. The germline CDR1 and CDR2 sequences are SGHAT and FQNNGV. Trimming cost V 1 base and J 4 bases, with 7 bases left between them. The CDR3 totals 13 residues. The rearrangement links TRBV11-2 to TRBJ1-2; D unresolved. The receptor comes from a female donor with multiple sclerosis, enrolled in a pregnancy study. Sequenced material: CD8+ T cells from peripheral blood mononuclear cells, taken before pregnancy. The CDR3 is CASSLGRSYGYTF. In DNA form, the CDR3 reads TGTGCCAGCAGCTTAGGACGGAGCTATGGCTACACCTTC.